This is a list of T cell receptor beta chains from one sample in a study of tumor T cells in aggressive B-cell lymphoma. Assay: immunoSEQ multiplex PCR; the TCRdb copy retains only in-frame clones and omits some. Altogether some 1,500 clones are present, more than 65% being singletons, with the ten largest covering 10% to 13%. Sequences were obtained from tumor tissue. The receptor set was obtained from an adult with diffuse large B cell lymphoma. Each CDR3 is given with its conserved first and last residue. D genes are given only for firm matches. Clone size, where shown, is once, few, many, or a class for clones that have expanded.

D	size	V	J	CDR3	DNA
TRBD2	.	TRBV7-9	TRBJ2-1	CASSLQRDYNEQFF	TGTGCCAGCAGCTTACAGCGGGACTACAATGAGCAGTTCTTC
.	.	TRBV15	TRBJ1-4	CATSRVKGPRPEKLFF	TGTGCCACCAGCAGAGTAAAGGGGCCTCGGCCTGAAAAACTGTTTTTT
.	.	TRBV9	TRBJ2-2	CASSGQTGELFF	TGTGCCAGCAGCGGACAGACCGGGGAGCTGTTTTTT
.	once	TRBV7-2	TRBJ1-5	CASSARNQPQHF	TGTGCCAGCAGCGCGAGGAATCAGCCCCAGCATTTT
.	.	TRBV6-6	TRBJ2-1	CASSYSIVHEQFF	TGTGCCAGCAGTTACTCGATAGTCCATGAGCAGTTCTTC
.	.	TRBV15	TRBJ1-5	CATSRGGGNQPQHF	TGTGCCACCAGCAGAGGGGGGGGCAATCAGCCCCAGCATTTT
.	few	TRBV21-1	TRBJ1-1	CASSTTGETEAFF	TGTGCCAGCAGCACGACAGGGGAGACTGAAGCTTTCTTT
TRBD2	.	TRBV2	TRBJ2-5	CASSSGTSGDQETQYF	TGTGCCAGCAGCTCCGGGACTAGCGGGGACCAAGAGACCCAGTACTTC
.	.	TRBV15	TRBJ2-3	CATSRVLYGQGDTQYF	TGTGCCACCAGCAGAGTTCTTTACGGTCAGGGGGATACGCAGTATTTT
.	.	TRBV5-1	TRBJ1-1	CASSLPGLAYSTEAFF	TGCGCCAGCAGCTTGCCAGGCCTCGCTTATTCCACTGAAGCTTTCTTT
TRBD2	.	TRBV6-5	TRBJ2-1	CASNHFSGIYNEQFF	TGTGCCAGCAACCACTTTAGCGGGATTTACAATGAGCAGTTCTTC
TRBD1	.	TRBV5-6	TRBJ2-3	CASSSGTGRQYF	TGTGCCAGCAGCTCCGGGACAGGGAGGCAGTATTTT
.	few	TRBV19	TRBJ2-1	CASSPGNFNEQFF	TGTGCCAGTAGCCCAGGGAACTTCAATGAGCAGTTCTTC
.	.	TRBV5-1	TRBJ1-4	CASSWGSGGEEKLFF	TGCGCCAGCAGCTGGGGTTCGGGGGGCGAAGAAAAACTGTTTTTT
TRBD2	.	TRBV11-2	TRBJ2-2	CASSPLAGGNTGELFF	TGTGCCAGCAGCCCCCTAGCGGGAGGGAACACCGGGGAGCTGTTTTTT
.	.	TRBV9	TRBJ2-3	CASSVAGEVRLVTDTQYF	TGTGCCAGCAGCGTAGCGGGTGAGGTTAGACTAGTCACAGATACGCAGTATTTT
.	.	TRBV18	TRBJ1-2	CASSPDQDYGYTF	TGTGCCAGCTCACCAGACCAGGACTATGGCTACACCTTC
TRBD1	.	TRBV9	TRBJ2-2	CASSVVGTGPSTGELFF	TGTGCCAGCAGCGTAGTCGGGACAGGGCCCTCCACCGGGGAGCTGTTTTTT
.	.	TRBV29-1	TRBJ2-6	CSVVTGSGANVLTF	TGCAGCGTTGTAACAGGTTCTGGGGCCAACGTCCTGACTTTC
TRBD2	.	TRBV7-6	TRBJ2-3	CASSLEGAGGTDTQYF	TGTGCCAGCAGCTTAGAAGGCGCGGGGGGCACAGATACGCAGTATTTT
TRBD2	few	TRBV27	TRBJ2-1	CASAPVAGVPNEQFF	TGTGCCAGCGCCCCCGTAGCGGGAGTTCCCAATGAGCAGTTCTTC
TRBD1	.	TRBV19	TRBJ2-7	CASSIGQGLLYEQYF	TGTGCCAGTAGTATAGGACAGGGGCTACTCTACGAGCAGTACTTC
TRBD2	.	TRBV27	TRBJ2-1	CASNLSGGSYNEQFF	TGTGCCAGCAACCTTAGCGGGGGCTCCTACAATGAGCAGTTCTTC
TRBD2	.	TRBV29-1	TRBJ2-5	CSVEGSSGGGQTQYF	TGCAGCGTTGAAGGAAGCAGCGGGGGCGGCCAGACCCAGTACTTC
.	.	TRBV7-3	TRBJ2-1	CASSSPSGEQFF	TGTGCCAGCAGCTCCCCTTCGGGTGAGCAGTTCTTC
.	.	TRBV2	TRBJ2-7	CASSITGSSYEQYF	TGTGCCAGCAGTATTACAGGGAGTTCCTACGAGCAGTACTTC
.	.	TRBV7-9	TRBJ2-3	CASSLLDSLVGTQYF	TGTGCCAGCAGCTTATTGGACTCTTTGGTGGGTACGCAGTATTTT
.	once	TRBV15	TRBJ1-4	CATSRDSGDGEKLFF	TGTGCCACCAGCAGAGATTCGGGGGATGGTGAAAAACTGTTTTTT
TRBD2	.	TRBV7-2	TRBJ2-1	CASSLGNSGRFGNEQFF	TGTGCCAGCAGCTTAGGAAATAGCGGGAGATTTGGCAATGAGCAGTTCTTC
.	once	TRBV4-3	TRBJ2-1	CASSVHENTYNEQFF	TGCGCCAGCAGCGTCCACGAAAACACCTACAATGAGCAGTTCTTC
TRBD2	.	TRBV5-4	TRBJ2-7	CASSPTLGLDGDEQYF	TGTGCCAGCAGCCCCACCCTAGGACTAGACGGGGACGAGCAGTACTTC
.	.	TRBV6-5	TRBJ1-2	CTSSFDRGGYGYTF	TGTACCAGCAGTTTCGACAGAGGGGGCTATGGCTACACCTTC
.	.	TRBV7-9	TRBJ2-2	CASSVGTRGGELFF	TGTGCCAGCAGCGTCGGGACACGGGGCGGGGAGCTGTTTTTT
TRBD2	.	TRBV7-2	TRBJ2-7	CASSFDGTSGTYEQYF	TGTGCCAGCAGCTTCGACGGGACTAGCGGAACCTACGAGCAGTACTTC
TRBD1	.	TRBV9	TRBJ1-4	CASSVSPPAGTDNEKLFF	TGTGCCAGCAGCGTATCCCCACCCGCCGGGACAGACAATGAAAAACTGTTTTTT
TRBD1	.	TRBV5-4	TRBJ1-2	CASSSTGDFNGYTF	TGTGCCAGCAGCTCGACAGGGGATTTTAATGGCTACACCTTC
.	.	TRBV25-1	TRBJ2-2	CASSSANTGELFF	TGTGCCAGCAGCTCCGCGAACACCGGGGAGCTGTTTTTT
.	few	TRBV19	TRBJ1-1	CASSISEDAFF	TGTGCCAGTAGTATCTCCGAGGATGCTTTCTTT
TRBD2	.	TRBV9	TRBJ2-1	CASSTAGTSINEQFF	TGTGCCAGCAGTACAGCCGGGACTAGTATCAATGAGCAGTTCTTC
.	.	TRBV5-5	TRBJ2-7	CASSYMDIYSYEQYF	TGTGCCAGCAGCTATATGGACATCTACTCCTACGAGCAGTACTTC
TRBD1	.	TRBV5-1	TRBJ1-4	CASSPSGGAGEKLFF	TGCGCCAGCAGCCCGTCAGGGGGCGCGGGGGAAAAACTGTTTTTT
.	once	TRBV5-1	TRBJ2-7	CASSSGAPGEQYF	TGCGCCAGCAGCTCAGGGGCGCCGGGCGAGCAGTACTTC
.	few	TRBV10-1	TRBJ2-1	CASSDLEGEQFF	TGCGCCAGCAGTGATCTCGAGGGTGAGCAGTTCTTC
.	.	TRBV5-4	TRBJ1-4	CASSLEAGLNEKLFF	TGTGCCAGCAGCTTGGAGGCAGGACTTAATGAAAAACTGTTTTTT
.	once	TRBV18	TRBJ1-2	CASSPSGDYGYTF	TGTGCCAGCTCACCATCAGGGGACTATGGCTACACCTTC
.	few	TRBV9	TRBJ2-7	CASNLWRGPYEQYF	TGTGCCAGCAACCTTTGGAGGGGACCCTACGAGCAGTACTTC
TRBD2	.	TRBV27	TRBJ2-5	CASSPLAGGSETQYF	TGTGCCAGCAGTCCCTTAGCGGGAGGGAGTGAGACCCAGTACTTC
TRBD1	.	TRBV7-6	TRBJ1-3	CASSLDRGSGNTIYF	TGTGCCAGCAGCTTAGACAGGGGCTCTGGAAACACCATATATTTT
.	.	TRBV9	TRBJ1-2	CASSTGQGGNYGYTF	TGTGCCAGCAGCACCGGGCAGGGTGGTAACTATGGCTACACCTTC
TRBD1	.	TRBV9	TRBJ1-6	CASSVGQGWSPLHF	TGTGCCAGCAGCGTAGGACAGGGGTGGTCACCCCTCCACTTT
.	once	TRBV7-9	TRBJ2-1	CASSPRLGSNEQFF	TGTGCCAGCAGCCCGAGACTAGGGTCCAATGAGCAGTTCTTC
TRBD1	once	TRBV9	TRBJ2-6	CASSGDRAGANVLTF	TGTGCCAGCAGCGGAGACAGGGCTGGGGCCAACGTCCTGACTTTC
TRBD1	.	TRBV18	TRBJ1-1	CASSPETGENTEAFF	TGTGCCAGCTCACCAGAGACAGGGGAGAACACTGAAGCTTTCTTT